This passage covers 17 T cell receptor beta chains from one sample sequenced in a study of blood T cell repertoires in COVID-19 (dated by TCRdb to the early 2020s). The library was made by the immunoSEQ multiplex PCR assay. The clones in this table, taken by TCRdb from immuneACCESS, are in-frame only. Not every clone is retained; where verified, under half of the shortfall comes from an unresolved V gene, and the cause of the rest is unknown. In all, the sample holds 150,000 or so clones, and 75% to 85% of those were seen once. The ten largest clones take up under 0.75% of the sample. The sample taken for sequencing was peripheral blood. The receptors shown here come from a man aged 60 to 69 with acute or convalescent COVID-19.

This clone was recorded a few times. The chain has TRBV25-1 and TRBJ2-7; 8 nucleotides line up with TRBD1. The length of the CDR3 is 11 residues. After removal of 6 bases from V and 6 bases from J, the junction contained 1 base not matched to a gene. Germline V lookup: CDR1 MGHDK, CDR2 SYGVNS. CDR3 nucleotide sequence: TGTGCCAGCAGGGGACAGGTCGAGCAGTACTTC. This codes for CASRGQVEQYF.

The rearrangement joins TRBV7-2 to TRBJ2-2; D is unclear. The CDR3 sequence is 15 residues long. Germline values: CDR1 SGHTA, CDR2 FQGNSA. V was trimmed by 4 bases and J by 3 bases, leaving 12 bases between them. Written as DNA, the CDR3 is TGTGCCAGCAGCTCCCGGAGCCGTGACACCGGGGAGCTGTTTTTT. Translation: CASSSRSRDTGELFF.

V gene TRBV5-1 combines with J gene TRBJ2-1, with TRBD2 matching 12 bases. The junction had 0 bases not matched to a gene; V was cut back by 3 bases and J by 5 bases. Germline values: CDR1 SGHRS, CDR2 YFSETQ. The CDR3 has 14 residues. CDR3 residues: CASSWTSGNNEQFF. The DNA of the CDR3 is TGCGCCAGCAGCTGGACTAGCGGGAACAATGAGCAGTTCTTC.

CDR3 DNA: TGTGCCAGCAGCTTAGGGGGACAGAACAATCAGCCCCAGCATTTT. Protein sequence: CASSLGGQNNQPQHF. This chain joins TRBV11-2 and TRBJ1-5; 7 bases are a match to TRBD1. CDR3 length equals 15 residues. Germline loops: CDR1 SGHAT, CDR2 FQNNGV. Trimming took 1 base from V and 3 from J; bases not matched to a gene: 3. The full variable domain, rest sourced from reference TRBV11-2 and TRBJ1-5, is EAGVAQSPRYKIIEKRQSVAFWCNPISGHATLYWYQQILGQGPKLLIQFQNNGVVDDSQLPKDRFSAERLKGVDSTLKIQPAKLEDSAVYLCASSLGGQNNQPQHFGDGTRLSIL.

The CDR3 nucleotides read TGCAGGACCACCCCAGGCCCCTACGAGCAGTACTTC. Amino acids: CRTTPGPYEQYF. The V and J genes are TRBV29-1 and TRBJ2-7; D remains ambiguous. Germline V gives CDR1 SQVTM, CDR2 ANQGSEA. CDR3 length: 12 residues.

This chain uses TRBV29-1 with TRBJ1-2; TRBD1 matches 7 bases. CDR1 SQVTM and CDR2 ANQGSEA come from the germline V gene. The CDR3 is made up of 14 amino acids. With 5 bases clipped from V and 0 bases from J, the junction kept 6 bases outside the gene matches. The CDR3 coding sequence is TGCAGCGTTAGGGGGCCCGTGGCTAACTATGGCTACACCTTC. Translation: CSVRGPVANYGYTF.

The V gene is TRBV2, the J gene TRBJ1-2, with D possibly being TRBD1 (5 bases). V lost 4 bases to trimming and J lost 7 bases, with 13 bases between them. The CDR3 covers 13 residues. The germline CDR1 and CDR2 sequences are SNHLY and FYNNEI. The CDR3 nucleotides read TGTGCCAGCAGTGGTAGGGGTCGCGGTGGCTACACCTTC. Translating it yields CASSGRGRGGYTF. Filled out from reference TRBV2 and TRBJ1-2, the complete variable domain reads EPEVTQTPSHQVTQMGQEVILRCVPISNHLYFYWYRQILGQKVEFLVSFYNNEISEKSEIFDDQFSVERPDGSNFTLKIRSTKLEDSAMYFCASSGRGRGGYTFGSGTRLTVV.

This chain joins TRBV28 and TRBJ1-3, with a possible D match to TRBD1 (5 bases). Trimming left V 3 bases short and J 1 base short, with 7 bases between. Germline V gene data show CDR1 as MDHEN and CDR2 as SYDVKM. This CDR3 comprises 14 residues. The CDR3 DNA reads TGTGCCAGCAGTTTTCGGGGGTCTGGAAACACCATATATTTT. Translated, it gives CASSFRGSGNTIYF.

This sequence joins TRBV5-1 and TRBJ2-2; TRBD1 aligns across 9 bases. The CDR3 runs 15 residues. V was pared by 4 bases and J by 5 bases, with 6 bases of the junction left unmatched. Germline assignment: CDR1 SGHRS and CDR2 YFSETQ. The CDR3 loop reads CASSQGTGRTGELFF. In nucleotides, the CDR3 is TGCGCCAGCAGCCAGGGGACAGGGCGAACCGGGGAGCTGTTTTTT.

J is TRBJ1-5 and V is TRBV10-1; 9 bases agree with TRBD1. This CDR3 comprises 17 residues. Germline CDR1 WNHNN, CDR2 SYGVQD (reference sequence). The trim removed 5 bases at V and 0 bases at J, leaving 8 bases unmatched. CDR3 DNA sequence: TGCGCCAGCAGTATAACCGGGACAGGGTATAGCAATCAGCCCCAGCATTTT. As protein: CASSITGTGYSNQPQHF.

Here the CDR3 DNA reads TGTGCCAGCAGCCTGGGACTAGCTTCCCCCTACGAGCAGTACTTC. Its protein product is CASSLGLASPYEQYF. This rearrangement joins TRBV3-1 (or the pseudogene TRBV3-2) to TRBJ2-7; 9 nucleotides match TRBD2. The CDR3 sequence is 15 residues long. Trimming took 4 bases from V and 2 from J; bases not matched to a gene: 6. From germline, CDR1 is LGHDT and CDR2 YNNKEL (reference sequence).

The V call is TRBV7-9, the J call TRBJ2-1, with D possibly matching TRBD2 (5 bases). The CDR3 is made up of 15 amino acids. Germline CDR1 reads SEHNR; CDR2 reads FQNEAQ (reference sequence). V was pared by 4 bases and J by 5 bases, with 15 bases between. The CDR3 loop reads CASSSPRGRNNEQFF. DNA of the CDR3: TGTGCCAGCAGCTCCCCTCGTGGGAGAAACAATGAGCAGTTCTTC.

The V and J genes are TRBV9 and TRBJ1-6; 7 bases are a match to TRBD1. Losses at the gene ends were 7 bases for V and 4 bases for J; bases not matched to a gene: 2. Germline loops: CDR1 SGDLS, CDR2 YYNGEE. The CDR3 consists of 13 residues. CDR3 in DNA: TGTGCCAGCGGGGACAGTTATAATTCACCCCTCCACTTT. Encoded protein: CASGDSYNSPLHF.

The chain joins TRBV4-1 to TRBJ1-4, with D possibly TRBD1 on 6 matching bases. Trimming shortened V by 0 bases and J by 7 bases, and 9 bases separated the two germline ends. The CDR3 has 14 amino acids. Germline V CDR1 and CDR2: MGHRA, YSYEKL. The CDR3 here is CASSQEPRGEKLFF. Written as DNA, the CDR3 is TGCGCCAGCAGCCAAGAACCCAGGGGTGAAAAACTGTTTTTT.

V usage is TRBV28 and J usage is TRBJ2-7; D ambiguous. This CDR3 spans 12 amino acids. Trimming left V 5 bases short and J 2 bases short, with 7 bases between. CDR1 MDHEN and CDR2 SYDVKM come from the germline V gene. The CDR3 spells CASSARTYEQYF. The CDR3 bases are TGTGCCAGCAGTGCTAGAACCTACGAGCAGTACTTC.

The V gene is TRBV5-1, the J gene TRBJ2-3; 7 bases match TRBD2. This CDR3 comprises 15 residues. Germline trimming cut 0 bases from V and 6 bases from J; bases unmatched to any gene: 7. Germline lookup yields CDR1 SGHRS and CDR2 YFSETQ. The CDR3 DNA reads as TGCGCCAGCAGCTTGGCCCCCGGGACTACCGATACGCAGTATTTT. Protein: CASSLAPGTTDTQYF.

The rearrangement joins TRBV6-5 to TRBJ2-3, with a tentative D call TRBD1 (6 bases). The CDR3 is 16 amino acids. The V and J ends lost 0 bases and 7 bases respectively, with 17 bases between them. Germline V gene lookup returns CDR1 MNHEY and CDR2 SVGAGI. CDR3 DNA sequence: TGTGCCAGCAGTTACTCGATACAGGGAATCTGGCATACGCAGTATTTT. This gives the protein CASSYSIQGIWHTQYF.